The T cell receptor (beta chain) under discussion was sequenced for a study of CD8+ T cells in alopecia areata. Extracted from the samples, RNA was reverse transcribed into cDNA to serve as the sequencing template. Generated by immunoSEQ multiplex PCR, the TCRdb table keeps only in-frame clones and is missing some. The sample carries 170,000 or so clones, just under 60% recorded once. V gave up 1 base and J gave up 12 bases, with 10 bases separating them. Germline values: CDR1 DFQATT, CDR2 SNEGSKA (reference sequence). CDR3 length equals 11 residues. The sample here was CD4+ T cells sorted from blood, taken at week 0. This clonotype originated in a human donor with alopecia areata. The chain recombines TRBV20-1 with TRBJ2-4, with D perhaps matching TRBD1 (6 bases). As DNA, the CDR3 is TGCAGTGCTAGAGTGGGGGACACTCAGTACTTC. This sequence encodes CSARVGDTQYF.